One sample yielded the 32 T cell receptor beta chains listed below, sequenced in a study. MiXCR, applied by TCRdb to the 5' RACE reads, yields one record per CDR3 protein. The data show around 44,000 distinct CDR3 sequences, around 30% seen once. Sequencing was carried out using tumor-infiltrating memory CD4+ T cells sorted from the breast tumor. Subset in this sample: memory CD4+ T cells, CD4+CD45RO+CD25-. The source of these receptors is a female donor with breast cancer.

This clonotype was seen ten or more times. V usage is TRBV6-5 and J usage is TRBJ2-3; D is unclear. Trimming took 8 bases from V and 2 from J, leaving 8 bases between them. In germline, CDR1 is MNHEY, CDR2 SVGAGI. The CDR3 is 12 residues long. CDR3 DNA: TGTGCCAGCGGGTCGTTCACAGATACGCAGTATTTT. It encodes CASGSFTDTQYF.

The J gene is TRBJ2-1, the V gene TRBV7-6; 10 nucleotides agree with TRBD2. CDR3 length: 16 amino acids. The V segment lost 2 bases and the J segment 1 base; nucleotides outside the gene matches: 2. CDR1 is SGHVS, CDR2 FNYEAQ, per germline. The CDR3 protein is CASSLKAGGSYNEQFF. The CDR3 DNA sequence: TGTGCCAGCAGCTTAAAAGCGGGAGGGTCCTACAATGAGCAGTTCTTC. The full variable domain, completed using reference TRBV7-6 and TRBJ2-1, is GAGVSQSPRYKVTKRGQDVALRCDPISGHVSLYWYRQALGQGPEFLTYFNYEAQQDKSGLPNDRFSAERPEGSISTLTIQRTEQRDSAMYRCASSLKAGGSYNEQFFGPGTRLTVL.

This clonotype was seen at least ten times. This rearrangement joins TRBV20-1 to TRBJ2-1; TRBD2 agrees at 13 bases. Germline V gene sequence: CDR1 DFQATT, CDR2 SNEGSKA (reference sequence). V was clipped by 5 bases and J by 7 bases; unmatched bases: 5. The CDR3 runs to 14 residues. DNA for the CDR3: TGCAGTGCTGGACTAGCGGGGGCCGATAATGAGCAGTTCTTC. Residues: CSAGLAGADNEQFF.

This clonotype was seen more than once but under ten times. The rearrangement joins TRBV12-3 or TRBV12-4 to TRBJ2-3, with D perhaps matching TRBD1 or TRBD2 (5 bases each). Trimming stripped 8 bases from V and 6 bases from J, with 21 bases between. This CDR3 has 15 amino acids. CDR3 sequence (DNA): TGTGCCAGCCTCAAGGGGACCGACGGCAGGGATACGCAGTATTTT. Amino acids: CASLKGTDGRDTQYF.

This chain links TRBV20-1 with TRBJ2-3, with a weak D call TRBD2 (5 bases). CDR3 size: 13 residues. Trimming took off 7 bases at V and 3 bases at J, with 14 bases between the two ends. Looked up from germline, CDR1 is DFQATT and CDR2 is SNEGSKA (reference sequence). This CDR3 reads CSGKTRGTDTQYF. The DNA of the CDR3 is TGCAGTGGAAAAACACGGGGAACAGATACGCAGTATTTT.

The rearrangement joins TRBV7-2 to TRBJ2-1, with a weak D call TRBD1 (6 bases). The germline V gene has CDR1 SGHTA and CDR2 FQGNSA. This CDR3 comprises 14 residues. Trimming left V 1 base short and J 6 bases short, with 10 bases between. The CDR3 DNA follows: TGTGCCAGCAGCTTAGGGACACAGGGCAATGAGCAGTTCTTC. This sequence encodes CASSLGTQGNEQFF.

This sequence joins TRBV10-3 and TRBJ2-3, with 7 bases matching TRBD2. Germline V gene sequence: CDR1 ENHRY, CDR2 SYGVKD. The CDR3 extends over 14 amino acids. V lost 3 bases, J lost 0 bases, and 0 bases stayed unmatched. The CDR3 bases are TGTGCCATCAGTGATAGCGGGAGCACAGATACGCAGTATTTT. The encoded protein is CAISDSGSTDTQYF.

This clonotype was picked up a small number of times. This chain joins TRBV7-3 and TRBJ2-2, with D unclear. Germline-derived CDR1 and CDR2 are SGHTA and FQGTGA. The CDR3 runs 16 residues. The V end was cut by 2 bases, the J end by 3 bases, with 13 bases between. CDR3 protein: CASSLQPLPDTGELFF. The CDR3 DNA is TGTGCCAGCAGCTTACAGCCCCTCCCGGACACCGGGGAGCTGTTTTTT. The full variable domain, completed using reference TRBV7-3 and TRBJ2-2, is GAGVSQTPSNKVTEKGKYVELRCDPISGHTALYWYRQSLGQGPEFLIYFQGTGAADDSGLPNDRFFAVRPEGSVSTLKIQRTERGDSAVYLCASSLQPLPDTGELFFGEGSRLTVL.

The table lists this clonotype with a few counts. The chain recombines TRBV10-3 with TRBJ1-6, with 9 nucleotides matching TRBD1. J lost 9 bases, V lost 8 bases, and 5 bases had no gene match. The CDR3 loop spans 13 amino acids. Germline assignment: CDR1 ENHRY and CDR2 SYGVKD. The CDR3 region has the DNA TGTGCCATCGGGGACAGGGATAGTTCACCCCTCCACTTT. Protein sequence: CAIGDRDSSPLHF.

The table lists this clonotype with a few counts. The chain joins TRBV5-6 to TRBJ1-5; D is perhaps TRBD1 (5 bases). CDR3 length: 15 residues. Germline lookup yields CDR1 SGHDT and CDR2 YYEEEE. The V gene lost 1 base and the J gene lost 6 bases, with 14 bases spanning the gap. CDR3 in amino acids: CASSLRGRGRQPQHF. CDR3 DNA: TGTGCCAGCAGCTTGAGGGGCCGGGGACGTCAGCCCCAGCATTTT. The complete variable domain, with remaining parts taken from reference TRBV5-6 and TRBJ1-5, reads DAGVTQSPTHLIKTRGQQVTLRCSPKSGHDTVSWYQQALGQGPQFIFQYYEEEERQRGNFPDRFSGHQFPNYSSELNVNALLLGDSALYLCASSLRGRGRQPQHFGDGTRLSIL.

A few counts support this clonotype. This sequence joins TRBV6-2 or TRBV6-3 and TRBJ1-5; weak D call: TRBD1 (5 bases). Trimming removed 2 bases at V and 0 bases at J, with 14 bases between. The CDR3 consists of 17 residues. Germline CDR1 and CDR2: MNHEY and SVGEGT. CDR3 nucleotide sequence: TGTGCCAGCAGTTACGGCAGGGACGCTTATAGCAATCAGCCCCAGCATTTT. This sequence encodes CASSYGRDAYSNQPQHF.

As concerns this clonotype: This sequence may be a read error, since a much larger clone differs from it by one base. V and J are TRBV6-2 or TRBV6-3 and TRBJ2-6, with D perhaps matching TRBD1 (5 bases). Germline assignment: CDR1 MNHEY and CDR2 SVGEGT. The CDR3 length is 14 residues. CDR3 nucleotide sequence: TGTGCCAGTCTCGGTGCGGCTGGGGCCAACGCCCTGACTTTC. Protein: CASLGAAGANALTF.

This clonotype showed up just once. A much larger clone differs by one base, so this may be a read error. This chain connects TRBV5-1 to TRBJ1-1; 8 bases are a match to TRBD1. Germline CDR1 reads SGHRS; CDR2 reads YFSETQ. The CDR3 sequence is 15 residues long. The CDR3 loop is CASSLGRGLNTEALF. CDR3 DNA sequence: TGCGCCAGCAGCTTGGGCAGGGGGCTGAACACTGAAGCTTTATTT.

In regard to this clonotype: One junction end does not reproduce the germline sequence, and a read error may be involved. CDR3 residues: CTSSPSGGNYEQYF. The DNA of the CDR3 is TGTACCAGCAGTCCTAGCGGGGGGAACTACGAGCAGTACTTC. The chain links TRBV12-3 or TRBV12-4 to TRBJ2-7, with 11 bases that match TRBD2. The CDR3 is 14 amino acids.

The V call is TRBV12-3 or TRBV12-4, the J call TRBJ2-1; 7 nucleotides align to TRBD1. J gave up 4 bases and V 5 bases, and 5 bases lay outside the gene matches. The CDR3 sequence is 14 residues long. DNA of the CDR3: TGTGCCAGCAGTCAGGGACAGCCTTACAATGAGCAGTTCTTC. Translating gives CASSQGQPYNEQFF.

This chain uses TRBV4-1 with TRBJ1-5, with D unresolved. Trimming removed 0 bases from V and 6 bases from J, with 12 bases in between. This CDR3 contains 15 residues. CDR1 and CDR2 from the germline V gene are MGHRA and YSYEKL. In DNA form, the CDR3 reads TGCGCCAGCAGCCAAGATTTGGGGATAAGTCAGCCCCAGCATTTT. Its protein product is CASSQDLGISQPQHF.

This clonotype has at least ten counts. V gene TRBV5-6 combines with J gene TRBJ2-3; 9 nucleotides agree with TRBD1. Trimming removed 4 bases from V and 3 bases from J; junction bases left unmatched: 6. Per the germline V gene, CDR1 is SGHDT and CDR2 is YYEEEE. The CDR3 sequence is 15 residues long. The chain's CDR3 is CASSTGTGYTDTQYF. The CDR3 nucleotides read TGTGCCAGCAGCACCGGGACAGGGTATACAGATACGCAGTATTTT.

This sequence joins TRBV5-1 and TRBJ2-3, with TRBD1 matching 7 bases. Trimming at V came to 4 bases and at J to 6 bases, leaving 5 bases not matched to a gene. The CDR3 has 13 amino acids. Germline V CDR1 and CDR2: SGHRS, YFSETQ. The CDR3 nucleotides are TGCGCCAGCAGCGACGTCAGGGGGGATACGCAGTATTTT. It yields the protein CASSDVRGDTQYF. The whole variable domain, remainder taken from reference TRBV5-1 and TRBJ2-3, is KAGVTQTPRYLIKTRGQQVTLSCSPISGHRSVSWYQQTPGQGLQFLFEYFSETQRNKGNFPGRFSGRQFSNSRSEMNVSTLELGDSALYLCASSDVRGDTQYFGPGTRLTVL.

The chain employs TRBV20-1 and TRBJ2-5; no clear D. The CDR3 totals 15 residues. V lost 3 bases, J lost 5 bases, and 19 bases lay in between. The germline gives CDR1 DFQATT, CDR2 SNEGSKA (reference sequence). As DNA, the CDR3 is TGCAGTGCTAGCAGCACCCTGTCCAAAACGGAGACCCAGTACTTC. The encoded protein is CSASSTLSKTETQYF.

This clonotype was seen more than once but under ten times. The chain employs TRBV9 and TRBJ2-2; TRBD1 matches 7 bases. Germline trimming cut 3 bases from V and 1 base from J; bases unmatched to any gene: 3. The CDR3 is made up of 15 amino acids. The V gene's germline CDR1 is SGDLS and CDR2 YYNGEE. The CDR3 sequence is CASSARTGNTGELFF. The CDR3 bases are TGTGCCAGCAGCGCTCGGACAGGGAACACCGGGGAGCTGTTTTTT.

The chain has TRBV7-2 and TRBJ2-7; 12 bases map to TRBD2. CDR1 and CDR2 (germline): SGHTA, FQGNSA. With V trimmed by 6 bases and J by 2 bases, 5 bases remained unmatched. This CDR3 comprises 15 residues. The CDR3 region is CASSSLAGGPYEQYF. CDR3 bases: TGTGCCAGCAGTTCGCTAGCGGGAGGGCCCTACGAGCAGTACTTC.

V is TRBV12-2 and J is TRBJ2-5. TRBV12-2 is labeled a pseudogene. CDR3 length: 13 amino acids. CDR3 in DNA: TGTGCAAGTTGCCCACTGCAGAGGCCGTCACAGTACTTC. This translates into CASCPLQRPSQYF.

The count of this clonotype is one. An end of the junction does not agree with germline; a read error may underlie this. The CDR3, as DNA: TGCAGCATTGAGCGGGAGGACTCTGGGGCCAACGTCCTGACTTTC. Translation: CSIEREDSGANVLTF. The V call is TRBV29-1, the J call TRBJ2-6, with TRBD2 matching 9 bases. Germline V gene sequence: CDR1 SQVTM, CDR2 ANQGSEA. The CDR3 length is 15 residues.

In its sample, this clonotype was seen many times. The rearrangement links TRBV4-1 to TRBJ2-3, with 10 bases that match TRBD2. CDR3 size: 15 residues. Trimming at V came to 4 bases and at J to 1 base, leaving 2 bases not matched to a gene. Germline V CDR1 and CDR2: MGHRA, YSYEKL. DNA for the CDR3: TGCGCCAGCAGCCCTACTAGCGGGGGCACAGATACGCAGTATTTT. Its translation is CASSPTSGGTDTQYF.

This chain joins TRBV12-3 or TRBV12-4 and TRBJ2-7; D not resolved. The CDR3 length is 13 residues. Trimming shortened V by 3 bases and J by 0 bases, and 6 bases separated the two germline ends. Here the CDR3 DNA reads TGTGCCAGCAGTTTGGTCCCCTCCTACGAGCAGTACTTC. Translation gives CASSLVPSYEQYF.

This clonotype has more than one count but fewer than ten. V is TRBV5-1 and J is TRBJ2-5; D not certain. The CDR3 contains 12 residues. Germline CDR1 SGHRS, CDR2 YFSETQ. V gave up 4 bases and J gave up 5 bases, with 9 bases separating them. The CDR3 DNA follows: TGCGCCAGCAGCATTGTTGACGAGACCCAGTACTTC. Translation: CASSIVDETQYF.

This clonotype has just a few counts. V is TRBV12-3 or TRBV12-4 and J is TRBJ1-5; a possible D gene is TRBD1 (6 bases). The CDR3 has 11 residues. Trimming left V 6 bases short and J 12 bases short, with 12 bases between. Here the CDR3 DNA reads TGTGCCAGCAGCCAGACAGGCAACCAGCATTTT. This translates into CASSQTGNQHF.

The genes are TRBV9 and TRBJ2-3; 15 nucleotides align to TRBD2. Unmatched junction bases numbered 2, after V lost 5 bases and J lost 4 bases. This CDR3 has 15 residues. Germline loops: CDR1 SGDLS, CDR2 YYNGEE. CDR3 bases: TGTGCCAGCAGGAGGACTAGCGGGGGGGCAGATACGCAGTATTTT. Protein product: CASRRTSGGADTQYF. The whole variable domain, filled in from reference TRBV9 and TRBJ2-3, reads DSGVTQTPKHLITATGQRVTLRCSPRSGDLSVYWYQQSLDQGLQFLIQYYNGEERAKGNILERFSAQQFPDLHSELNLSSLELGDSALYFCASRRTSGGADTQYFGPGTRLTVL.

This clonotype has more than one count but fewer than ten. The chain is built from TRBV7-9 and TRBJ2-1; no clear D. CDR3 length equals 12 residues. Deletions cut 5 bases from V and 7 bases from J, with 9 bases between. Germline loops: CDR1 SEHNR, CDR2 FQNEAQ (reference sequence). The CDR3 region has the DNA TGTGCCAGCAGCCAAGGGTGGAATGAGCAGTTCTTC. Residues: CASSQGWNEQFF. The entire variable domain, with the rest obtained from reference TRBV7-9 and TRBJ2-1, is as follows: DTGVSQNPRHKITKRGQNVTFRCDPISEHNRLYWYRQTLGQGPEFLTYFQNEAQLEKSRLLSDRFSAERPKGSFSTLEIQRTEQGDSAMYLCASSQGWNEQFFGPGTRLTVL.

This clonotype was observed a few times. The chain couples TRBV11-2 to TRBJ2-7; D not certain. The CDR3 extends over 17 amino acids. The V and J ends lost 5 bases and 3 bases respectively, with 23 bases between them. Germline loops: CDR1 SGHAT, CDR2 FQNNGV. The CDR3 loop reads CASSHSARRSPYYEQYF. CDR3 DNA: TGTGCCAGCAGCCACTCGGCTCGCCGTTCCCCTTACTACGAGCAGTACTTC. Supplemented by reference TRBV11-2 and TRBJ2-7, the full variable domain reads EAGVAQSPRYKIIEKRQSVAFWCNPISGHATLYWYQQILGQGPKLLIQFQNNGVVDDSQLPKDRFSAERLKGVDSTLKIQPAKLEDSAVYLCASSHSARRSPYYEQYFGPGTRLTVT.

The table lists this clonotype with a few counts. The chain links TRBV5-1 to TRBJ2-5; 12 bases align to TRBD1. The CDR3 is 16 amino acids. CDR1 SGHRS and CDR2 YFSETQ come from the germline V gene. Trimming at V came to 4 bases and at J to 5 bases, leaving 9 bases not matched to a gene. The CDR3 region is CASSPLPGQGAETQYF. The CDR3 coding sequence is TGCGCCAGCAGCCCATTACCGGGACAGGGGGCGGAGACCCAGTACTTC.

This clonotype has only a few counts. This chain connects TRBV28 to TRBJ1-3; tentative D call: TRBD1 (6 bases). The CDR3 length is 14 residues. Germline V gene sequence: CDR1 MDHEN, CDR2 SYDVKM. The V and J ends lost 8 bases and 3 bases respectively, with 14 bases between them. DNA of the CDR3: TGTGCCAGCCGTGGGGGGGCAGGTGGAAACACCATATATTTT. It is translated as CASRGGAGGNTIYF.